These 11 T cell receptor beta chains originate from one sample sequenced in a study of blood T cell repertoires in COVID-19. Using immunoSEQ multiplex PCR, the repertoire was profiled, and TCRdb retains in-frame clones only, with some absent. The sample includes approximately 190,000 clones, roughly 82% of them seen just once. Sequenced sample: PBMCs or T cells enriched from blood (not recorded which). Receptors originate from a woman in her fifties or sixties with acute COVID-19.

The V call is TRBV9, the J call TRBJ2-2, with 8 bases aligning to TRBD2. Germline V gene lookup returns CDR1 SGDLS and CDR2 YYNGEE. The CDR3 extends over 17 amino acids. V shed 0 bases and J 1 base; nucleotides not matched to a gene: 5. The CDR3 nucleotides are TGTGCCAGCAGCGTAGCTCGGACTAGCATGAACACCGGGGAGCTGTTTTTT. Translation gives CASSVARTSMNTGELFF.

The genes are TRBV29-1 and TRBJ1-2, with TRBD1 as a possible D gene (6 bases). V was pared by 4 bases and J by 4 bases, with 13 bases between. This CDR3 region has 13 residues. CDR1 SQVTM and CDR2 ANQGSEA come from the germline V gene. In nucleotides, the CDR3 is TGCAGCGTTGTCCCACAGGGATCCTATGGCTACACCTTC. As protein: CSVVPQGSYGYTF.

The genes are TRBV6-5 and TRBJ1-2; D remains unclear. The CDR3 length is 14 residues. Germline CDR1 and CDR2: MNHEY and SVGAGI. V lost 7 bases, J lost 1 base, and 13 bases lay in between. CDR3 region: CASISRGLNYGYTF. CDR3 DNA: TGTGCCAGCATTTCGCGGGGTCTTAACTATGGCTACACCTTC.

V gene TRBV7-2 combines with J gene TRBJ1-5; 9 nucleotides line up with TRBD1. The CDR3 runs 17 residues. V shed 3 bases, J shed 0 bases, and the junction held 6 bases outside the gene matches. Germline CDR1 reads SGHTA; CDR2 reads FQGNSA. DNA for the CDR3: TGTGCCAGCAGCTTTGGACAGGGGCCATATAGCAATCAGCCCCAGCATTTT. This gives the protein CASSFGQGPYSNQPQHF.

V and J are TRBV4-2 and TRBJ2-1, with 10 bases fitting TRBD2. From germline, CDR1 is LGHNA and CDR2 YNFKEQ. The CDR3 extends over 17 amino acids. With V trimmed by 0 bases and J by 5 bases, 7 bases remained unmatched. CDR3 region: CASSQDRVAGGNNEQFF. In DNA, the CDR3 is TGTGCCAGCAGCCAAGATCGGGTAGCGGGGGGCAACAATGAGCAGTTCTTC.

The gene calls are TRBV11-3 and TRBJ2-5; possibly TRBD1 for D (5 bases). Germline V CDR1 and CDR2: SGHNT, YENEEA. V lost 0 bases to trimming and J lost 5 bases, with 13 bases between them. The CDR3 spans 15 residues. The CDR3 here is CASSLEGSRVETQYF. CDR3 nucleotides: TGTGCCAGCAGCTTAGAAGGAAGCAGGGTGGAGACCCAGTACTTC. Variable domain in full (rest from reference TRBV11-3 and TRBJ2-5): EAGVVQSPRYKIIEKKQPVAFWCNPISGHNTLYWYLQNLGQGPELLIRYENEEAVDDSQLPKDRFSAERLKGVDSTLKIQPAELGDSAVYLCASSLEGSRVETQYFGPGTRLLVL.

V usage is TRBV7-2 and J usage is TRBJ2-7; 9 positions match TRBD2. Germline V gives CDR1 SGHTA, CDR2 FQGNSA. J lost 4 bases, V lost 2 bases, and 6 bases had no gene match. CDR3 length: 15 amino acids. The CDR3 sequence: CASSLKAGGPYEQYF. CDR3 in DNA: TGTGCCAGCAGCTTAAAGGCGGGAGGGCCATACGAGCAGTACTTC.

The genes are TRBV29-1 and TRBJ2-5; 11 bases fit TRBD1. The junction had 8 bases not matched to a gene; V was cut back by 0 bases and J by 2 bases. The germline CDR1 and CDR2 sequences are SQVTM and ANQGSEA. CDR3 length: 17 residues. This CDR3 is CSVEEYKGTGGQETQYF. As DNA, the CDR3 is TGCAGCGTTGAAGAATACAAGGGGACAGGGGGACAAGAGACCCAGTACTTC.

Remarks on this clone: The same CDR3 is also encoded by other DNA sequences in this sample. The V gene is TRBV7-9, the J gene TRBJ1-1; 11 bases agree with TRBD1. The V gene end was trimmed by 5 bases and the J gene end by 4 bases; junction bases not matched to a gene: 6. Germline V gives CDR1 SEHNR, CDR2 FQNEAQ (reference sequence). The CDR3 consists of 15 residues. For the CDR3, the DNA is TGTGCCAGCAGCCCAGGACAGGGGGCTGGCACTGAAGCTTTCTTT. It yields the protein CASSPGQGAGTEAFF.

V and J are TRBV7-8 and TRBJ1-4; D unresolved. Germline CDR1 reads SGHVS; CDR2 reads FQNEAQ. The CDR3 runs 12 residues. With 1 base removed from V and 7 bases from J, the gap between germline ends came to 4 bases. CDR3 bases: TGTGCCAGCAGCTTAGTGCGTGAAAAACTGTTTTTT. As protein: CASSLVREKLFF.

The chain joins TRBV4-2 to TRBJ1-1; D is unclear. CDR1 is LGHNA, CDR2 YNFKEQ, per germline. The V and J ends lost 4 bases and 8 bases respectively, with 14 bases between them. The CDR3 spans 13 residues. CDR3 sequence reads: CASSRSVEGEAFF. CDR3 in DNA: TGTGCCAGCAGCCGATCCGTGGAGGGAGAAGCTTTCTTT.